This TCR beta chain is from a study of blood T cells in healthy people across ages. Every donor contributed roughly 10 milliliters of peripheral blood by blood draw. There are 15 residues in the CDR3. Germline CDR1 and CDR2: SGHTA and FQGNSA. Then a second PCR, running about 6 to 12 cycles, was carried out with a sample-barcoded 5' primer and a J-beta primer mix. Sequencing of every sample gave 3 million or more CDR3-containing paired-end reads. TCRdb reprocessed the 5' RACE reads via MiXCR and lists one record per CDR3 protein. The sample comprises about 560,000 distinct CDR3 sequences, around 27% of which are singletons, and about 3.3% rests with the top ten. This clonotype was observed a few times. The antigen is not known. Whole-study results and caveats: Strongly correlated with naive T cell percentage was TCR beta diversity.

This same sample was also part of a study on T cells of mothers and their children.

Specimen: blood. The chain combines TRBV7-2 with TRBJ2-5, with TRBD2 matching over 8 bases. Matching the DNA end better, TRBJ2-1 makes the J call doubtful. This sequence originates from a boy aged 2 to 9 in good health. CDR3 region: CASSLEVAGRNEQFF. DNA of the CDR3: TGTGCCAGCAGCTTAGAGGTAGCGGGACGAAATGAGCAGTTCTTC.